This T cell receptor (beta chain) was sequenced for a study of tumor-infiltrating lymphocytes in localized non-small cell lung cancer. Here immunoSEQ multiplex PCR was the method, and the copy in TCRdb shows in-frame clones only, minus some. The sample shows about 13,000 clones, 60% to 85% of them seen only once. Sequenced material: lung tumor tissue. The TCR comes from a human donor with non-small cell lung cancer.

This CDR3 reads CATSTSGANVLTF. The CDR3, as DNA: TGTGCCACCTCGACATCTGGGGCCAACGTCCTGACTTTC. This chain uses TRBV15 with TRBJ2-6; no reliable D call. The V end lost 8 bases, the J end lost 1 base, and 6 bases lay between the germline ends. The CDR3 extends over 13 amino acids. The germline V gene encodes CDR1 LNHNV and CDR2 YYDKDF (reference sequence).